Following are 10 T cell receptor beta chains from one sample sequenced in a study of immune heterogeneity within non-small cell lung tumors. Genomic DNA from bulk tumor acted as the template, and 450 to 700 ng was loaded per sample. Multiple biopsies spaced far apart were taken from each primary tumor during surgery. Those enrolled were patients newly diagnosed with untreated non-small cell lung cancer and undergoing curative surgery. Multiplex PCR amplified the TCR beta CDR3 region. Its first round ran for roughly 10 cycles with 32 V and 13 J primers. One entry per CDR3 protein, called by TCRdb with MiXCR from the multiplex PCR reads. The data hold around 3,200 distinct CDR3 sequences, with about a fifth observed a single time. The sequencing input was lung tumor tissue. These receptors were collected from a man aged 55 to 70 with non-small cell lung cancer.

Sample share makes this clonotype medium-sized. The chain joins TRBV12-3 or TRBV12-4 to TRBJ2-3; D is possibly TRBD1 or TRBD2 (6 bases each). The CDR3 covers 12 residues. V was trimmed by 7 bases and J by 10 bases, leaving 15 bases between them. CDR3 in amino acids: CASTGGLAPQYF. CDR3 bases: TGTGCCAGCACCGGGGGCCTAGCACCGCAGTATTTT.

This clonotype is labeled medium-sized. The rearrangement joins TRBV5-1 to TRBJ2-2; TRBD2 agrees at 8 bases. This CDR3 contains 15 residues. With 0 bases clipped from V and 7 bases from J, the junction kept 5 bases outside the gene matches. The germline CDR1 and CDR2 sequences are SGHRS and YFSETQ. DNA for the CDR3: TGCGCCAGCAGCTTGGAAGGACTAGCAGTCGGGGAGCTGTTTTTT. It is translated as CASSLEGLAVGELFF.

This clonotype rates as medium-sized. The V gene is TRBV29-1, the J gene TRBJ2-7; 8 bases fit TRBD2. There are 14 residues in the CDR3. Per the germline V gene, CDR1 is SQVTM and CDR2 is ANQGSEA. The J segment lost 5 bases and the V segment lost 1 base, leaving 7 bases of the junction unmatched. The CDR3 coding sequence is TGCAGCGTTGAAGTTGGACTAGCAATCCACGAGCAGTACTTC. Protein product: CSVEVGLAIHEQYF.

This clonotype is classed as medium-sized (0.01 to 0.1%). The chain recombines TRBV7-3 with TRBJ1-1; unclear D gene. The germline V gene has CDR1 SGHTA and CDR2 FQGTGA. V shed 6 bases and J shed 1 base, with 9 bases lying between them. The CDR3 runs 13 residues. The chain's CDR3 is CASRREANTEAFF. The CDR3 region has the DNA TGTGCCAGCAGGAGGGAAGCGAACACTGAAGCTTTCTTT.

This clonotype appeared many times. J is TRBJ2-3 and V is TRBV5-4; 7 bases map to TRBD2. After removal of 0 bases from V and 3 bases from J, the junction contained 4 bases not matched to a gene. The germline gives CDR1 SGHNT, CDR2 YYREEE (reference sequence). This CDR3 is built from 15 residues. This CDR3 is CASSLALGGTDTQYF. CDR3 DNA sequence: TGTGCCAGCAGCTTGGCCCTCGGGGGGACAGATACGCAGTATTTT. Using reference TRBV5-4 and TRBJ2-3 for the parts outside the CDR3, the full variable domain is ETGVTQSPTHLIKTRGQQVTLRCSSQSGHNTVSWYQQALGQGPQFIFQYYREEENGRGNFPPRFSGLQFPNYSSELNVNALELDDSALYLCASSLALGGTDTQYFGPGTRLTVL.

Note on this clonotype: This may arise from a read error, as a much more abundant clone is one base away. Written as DNA, the CDR3 is TGTGCCAGCAGCTTGGTTTTGGGGGGATACTATGGCTACACCTTC. Translated: CASSLVLGGYYGYTF. V gene TRBV5-6 combines with J gene TRBJ1-2, with a possible D match to TRBD1 (5 bases). Germline V gene lookup returns CDR1 SGHDT and CDR2 YYEEEE. V lost 0 bases, J lost 3 bases, and 12 bases lay in between. The CDR3 has 15 amino acids. The full variable domain, its missing parts supplied by reference TRBV5-6 and TRBJ1-2, is DAGVTQSPTHLIKTRGQQVTLRCSPKSGHDTVSWYQQALGQGPQFIFQYYEEEERQRGNFPDRFSGHQFPNYSSELNVNALLLGDSALYLCASSLVLGGYYGYTFGSGTRLTVV.

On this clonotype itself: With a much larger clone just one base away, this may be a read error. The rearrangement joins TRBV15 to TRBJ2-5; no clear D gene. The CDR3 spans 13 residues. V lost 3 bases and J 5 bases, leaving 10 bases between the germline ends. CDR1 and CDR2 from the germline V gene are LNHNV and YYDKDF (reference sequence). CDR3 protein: CATSRGSWETQYF. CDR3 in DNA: TGTGCCACCAGCAGGGGGTCCTGGGAGACCCAGTACTTC. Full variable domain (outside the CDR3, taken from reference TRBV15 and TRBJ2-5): DAMVIQNPRYQVTQFGKPVTLSCSQTLNHNVMYWYQQKSSQAPKLLFHYYDKDFNNEADTPDNFQSRRPNTSFCFLDIRSPGLGDTAMYLCATSRGSWETQYFGPGTRLLVL.

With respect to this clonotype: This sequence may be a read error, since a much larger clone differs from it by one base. The CDR3 loop reads CANSLPTLNGKLFF. The CDR3 region has the DNA TGTGCCAACAGCTTACCCACCCTGAACGGAAAACTGTTTTTT. The chain joins TRBV7-9 to TRBJ1-4; the D is unclear. The length of the CDR3 is 14 residues. Per the germline V gene, CDR1 is SEHNR and CDR2 is FQNEAQ (reference sequence).

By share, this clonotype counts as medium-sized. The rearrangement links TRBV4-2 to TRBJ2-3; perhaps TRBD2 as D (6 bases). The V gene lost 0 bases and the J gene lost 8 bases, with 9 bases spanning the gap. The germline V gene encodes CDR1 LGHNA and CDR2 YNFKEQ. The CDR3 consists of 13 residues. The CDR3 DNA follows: TGTGCCAGCAGCCAAGATGGCGGGGCTACGCAGTATTTT. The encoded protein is CASSQDGGATQYF.

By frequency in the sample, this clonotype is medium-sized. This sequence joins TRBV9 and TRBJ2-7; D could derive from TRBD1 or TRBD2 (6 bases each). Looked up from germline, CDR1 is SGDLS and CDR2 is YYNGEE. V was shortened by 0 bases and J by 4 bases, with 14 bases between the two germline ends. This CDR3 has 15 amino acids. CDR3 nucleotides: TGTGCCAGCAGCGTAGGGGCAGGGGAGGTTTACGAGCAGTACTTC. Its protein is CASSVGAGEVYEQYF.